A single sample is the source of the 30 T cell receptor beta chains below, sequenced in a study of monozygotic twins with inflammatory bowel disease. TCRdb reanalyzed the 5' RACE reads and collapses them to one entry per CDR3 protein, without DNA. There are fewer than 200,000 distinct CDR3 sequences in the sample, with over 2.5% held by the top ten. Specimen: blood. These receptors came from a human donor with ulcerative colitis or Crohn's disease, or a healthy co-twin of an affected twin (not recorded which).

This sequence joins TRBV12-3 or TRBV12-4 and TRBJ2-5. The length of the CDR3 is 13 residues. The CDR3: CASSPEAQETQYF.

The chain uses TRBV5-6 and TRBJ2-4. There are 17 residues in the CDR3. Germline V gene lookup returns CDR1 SGHDT and CDR2 YYEEEE. The CDR3 sequence is CASSLDRADLAKNIQYF.

The chain uses TRBV25-1 and TRBJ2-1; as DNA is missing, the TRBD2 call by TCRdb cannot be tested. Germline CDR1 reads MGHDK; CDR2 reads SYGVNS. This CDR3 is 14 amino acids long. The CDR3 reads CARGRTLSYNEQFF.

The genes are TRBV5-4 and TRBJ2-2. The CDR3 totals 15 residues. Germline assignment: CDR1 SGHNT and CDR2 YYREEE (reference sequence). CDR3 sequence: CASSREVDRTGELFF.

The J gene is TRBJ2-1, the V gene TRBV12-3 or TRBV12-4. The CDR3 is 16 amino acids. CDR3: CASRRMDVQSYNEQFF.

V gene TRBV5-6 combines with J gene TRBJ2-1; lacking DNA, the TRBD1 call made by TCRdb goes unchecked. CDR3 length: 16 amino acids. Germline CDR1 SGHDT, CDR2 YYEEEE. Here the CDR3 reads CASSGGGTVPYNEQFF.

J is TRBJ2-3 and V is TRBV5-1; lacking DNA, the TRBD1 call made by TCRdb goes unchecked. The CDR3 spans 14 residues. CDR1 SGHRS and CDR2 YFSETQ come from the germline V gene. The CDR3 protein is CASRSGTSTDTQYF.

The chain carries TRBV4-1 and TRBJ1-5; the TRBD1 assignment by TCRdb is unverifiable without DNA. This CDR3 comprises 16 residues. The germline V gene encodes CDR1 MGHRA and CDR2 YSYEKL. The CDR3 loop is CASSQEVSRGNQPQHF.

This rearrangement joins TRBV5-1 to TRBJ2-7; without DNA, the TCRdb call of TRBD2 cannot be checked. The CDR3 covers 15 residues. Germline CDR1 is SGHRS and CDR2 is YFSETQ. CDR3 residues: CASSYRLAGVGEQYF.

This sequence joins TRBV20-1 and TRBJ2-7; TCRdb reports TRBD1, a call that lacks DNA to check it against. Germline CDR1 and CDR2: DFQATT and SNEGSKA (reference sequence). This CDR3 contains 15 residues. CDR3 region: CSARVGAVRGYEQYF.

CDR3 amino acids: CASRSVGLPMGEQFF. The chain joins TRBV11-2 to TRBJ2-1; the TRBD2 assignment by TCRdb is unverifiable without DNA. The CDR3 is 15 residues long. In germline, CDR1 is SGHAT, CDR2 FQNNGV.

The V and J genes are TRBV5-1 and TRBJ1-5. The CDR3 covers 13 residues. CDR1 is SGHRS, CDR2 YFSETQ, per germline. The CDR3 sequence: CASSLDGPGPQHF.

This chain uses TRBV5-1 with TRBJ2-3; TCRdb selects TRBD2, and the lack of DNA leaves this call unchecked. Germline V gene lookup returns CDR1 SGHRS and CDR2 YFSETQ. The CDR3 runs to 13 residues. The chain's CDR3 is CASWGPTADTQYF.

The chain recombines TRBV5-1 with TRBJ2-1; TCRdb lists TRBD2, though no DNA is available to test this call. The CDR3 runs 15 residues. The germline CDR1 and CDR2 sequences are SGHRS and YFSETQ. The CDR3 region is CASSSSGTPYNEQFF.

The gene calls are TRBV9 and TRBJ1-6; the TRBD1 assignment by TCRdb is unverifiable without DNA. The CDR3 is made up of 15 amino acids. Germline CDR1 and CDR2: SGDLS and YYNGEE. The CDR3 sequence: CASSVTGTENSPLHF.

The V call is TRBV28, the J call TRBJ1-1; the D gene TCRdb calls, TRBD1, cannot be checked with no DNA. Per the germline V gene, CDR1 is MDHEN and CDR2 is SYDVKM. The CDR3 has 15 amino acids. This CDR3 is CASRPQGVPNTEAFF.

The V and J genes are TRBV3-1 and TRBJ2-7; with no DNA, the TCRdb D assignment of TRBD2 cannot be verified. Germline V gives CDR1 LGHDT, CDR2 YNNKEL (reference sequence). The CDR3 loop spans 19 amino acids. CDR3 loop: CASSQGLTRASGRVYEQYF.

V gene TRBV3-1 combines with J gene TRBJ2-3; TCRdb returns TRBD1, unconfirmable since there is no DNA. Germline V lookup: CDR1 LGHDT, CDR2 YNNKEL (reference sequence). The CDR3 is made up of 15 amino acids. CDR3 protein: CASSQEGPSTDTQYF.

The rearrangement uses TRBV7-3 and TRBJ2-5; TCRdb's assignment of TRBD1 cannot be checked, as there is no DNA. Germline V gene lookup returns CDR1 SGHTA and CDR2 FQGTGA. This CDR3 region has 15 residues. CDR3 amino acids: CASSLLGGGLETQYF.

The rearrangement links TRBV18 to TRBJ1-5. The V gene's germline CDR1 is KGHSH and CDR2 LQKENI. This CDR3 has 13 amino acids. CDR3 sequence reads: CASSPGINQPQHF.

The gene calls are TRBV18 and TRBJ2-7; TCRdb names TRBD2, which stays unverified in the absence of DNA. The CDR3 is made up of 15 amino acids. Germline assignment: CDR1 KGHSH and CDR2 LQKENI. The CDR3 spells CASSLKTSGDYEQYF.

The rearrangement joins TRBV12-3 or TRBV12-4 to TRBJ1-5. The CDR3 totals 18 residues. CDR3 region: CASSLGPLERNRNQPQHF.

This chain connects TRBV6-5 to TRBJ2-7; with no DNA, the TCRdb D assignment of TRBD1 cannot be verified. The CDR3 is 15 residues long. CDR1 and CDR2 (germline): MNHEY, SVGAGI. The chain's CDR3 is CASSYSGTPAYEQYF.

The chain couples TRBV24-1 to TRBJ2-7. Germline values: CDR1 KGHDR, CDR2 SFDVKD. This CDR3 has 14 amino acids. This CDR3 reads CATSDAQVGYEQYF.

V and J are TRBV12-5 and TRBJ2-2; TCRdb calls TRBD1, which cannot be checked without DNA. Germline assignment: CDR1 LGHNT and CDR2 FRNRAP. CDR3 length: 17 amino acids. Here the CDR3 reads CASGLASGTGESGELFF.

The genes are TRBV29-1 and TRBJ2-1; there is no DNA to check the TCRdb D call of TRBD2. CDR1 and CDR2 (germline): SQVTM, ANQGSEA. The CDR3 contains 19 residues. The CDR3 spells CSVSQSGTATSPTYNEQFF.

This chain links TRBV12-3 or TRBV12-4 with TRBJ2-5; lacking DNA, the TRBD2 call made by TCRdb goes unchecked. The CDR3 runs 13 residues. CDR3 sequence reads: CASSGPAGETQYF.

The chain is built from TRBV27 and TRBJ2-3; TCRdb's D gene call, TRBD1, goes unchecked for lack of DNA. This CDR3 comprises 15 residues. The germline V gene has CDR1 MNHEY and CDR2 SMNVEV (reference sequence). CDR3 sequence: CASRIYRGFSHTQYF.

This chain connects TRBV20-1 to TRBJ2-3; TCRdb designates TRBD2, a call that cannot be tested without DNA. Germline V gene sequence: CDR1 DFQATT, CDR2 SNEGSKA (reference sequence). The CDR3 is 15 residues long. CDR3 amino acids: CSVQASGTLTDTQYF.

The V and J genes are TRBV12-3 or TRBV12-4 and TRBJ1-2. This CDR3 contains 13 residues. Here the CDR3 reads CASSLKGTYGYTF.